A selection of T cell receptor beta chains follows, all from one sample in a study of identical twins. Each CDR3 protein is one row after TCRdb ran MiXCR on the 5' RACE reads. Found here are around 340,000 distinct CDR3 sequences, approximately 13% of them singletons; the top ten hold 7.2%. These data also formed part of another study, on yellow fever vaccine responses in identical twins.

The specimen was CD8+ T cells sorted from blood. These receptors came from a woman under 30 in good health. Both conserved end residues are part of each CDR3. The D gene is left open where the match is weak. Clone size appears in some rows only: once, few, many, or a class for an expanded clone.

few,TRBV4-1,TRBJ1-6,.,CASRSKTGLSSPLHF,TGCGCCAGCAGATCCAAGACAGGCTTGTCTTCACCCCTCCACTTT
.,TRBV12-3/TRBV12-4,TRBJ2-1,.,CASNTGTSSNEQFF,TGTGCCAGCAACACCGGGACTTCGAGCAATGAGCAGTTCTTC
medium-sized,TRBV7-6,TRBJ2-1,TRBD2,CASSSTSVGDEQFF,TGTGCCAGCAGCTCGACTAGCGTTGGGGATGAGCAGTTCTTC
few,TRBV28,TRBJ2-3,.,CATNRASGTDTQYF,TGTGCCACCAATAGGGCTAGCGGCACAGATACGCAGTATTTT
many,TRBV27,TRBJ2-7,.,CASSWGRSYEQYF,TGTGCCAGCAGTTGGGGCAGATCCTACGAGCAGTACTTC
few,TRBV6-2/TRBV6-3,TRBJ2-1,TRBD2,CASSYSLGTSVDEQFF,TGTGCCAGCAGTTACTCTTTGGGGACTAGCGTTGACGAGCAGTTCTTC
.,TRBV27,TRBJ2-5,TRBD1,CASSHRDRGRETQYF,TGTGCCAGCAGTCACCGGGACAGGGGGAGGGAGACCCAGTACTTC
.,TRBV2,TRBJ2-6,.,CASRDRDSGANVLTF,TGTGCCAGCAGAGACAGAGATTCTGGGGCCAACGTCCTGACTTTC
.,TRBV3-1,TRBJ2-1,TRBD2,CASSQTSGGASYNEQFF,TGTGCCAGCAGCCAAACATCCGGGGGGGCCTCCTACAATGAGCAGTTCTTC
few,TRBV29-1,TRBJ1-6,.,CSVDTGQGSPLHF,TGCAGCGTTGATACGGGCCAGGGTTCACCCCTCCACTTT
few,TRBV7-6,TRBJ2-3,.,CASEAMETSTDTQYF,TGTGCCAGCGAGGCCATGGAGACTAGCACAGATACGCAGTATTTT
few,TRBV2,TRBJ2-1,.,CASHLPGTRYNEQFF,TGTGCCAGCCACCTCCCGGGGACTCGCTACAATGAGCAGTTCTTC
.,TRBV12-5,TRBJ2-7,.,CASGLGTNEQYF,TGTGCTAGTGGTTTGGGGACTAACGAGCAGTACTTC
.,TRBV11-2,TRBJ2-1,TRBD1,CASSLGQGNYNEQFF,TGTGCCAGCAGTTTGGGACAGGGGAACTACAATGAGCAGTTCTTC
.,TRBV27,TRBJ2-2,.,CASSPSKSGELFF,TGTGCCAGCAGTCCGTCTAAGTCCGGGGAGCTGTTTTTT
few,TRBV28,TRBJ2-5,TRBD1,CASSPYRGTKETQYF,TGTGCCAGCAGTCCTTACAGGGGAACGAAAGAGACCCAGTACTTC
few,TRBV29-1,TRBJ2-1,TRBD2,CSVEDWGTSGIYNEQFF,TGCAGCGTTGAAGATTGGGGGACTAGCGGGATTTACAATGAGCAGTTCTTC
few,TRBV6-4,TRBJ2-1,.,CASSDKSGTAGEQFF,TGTGCCAGCAGTGACAAATCCGGGACAGCGGGCGAGCAGTTCTTC
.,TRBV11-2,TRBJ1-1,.,CASWGAGLKAAFF,TGTGCCAGCTGGGGGGCCGGCCTGAAGGCGGCTTTCTTT
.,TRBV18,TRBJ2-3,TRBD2,CASSLTEKAGGRTDTQYF,TGTGCCAGCTCACTCACCGAAAAAGCGGGGGGGCGCACAGATACGCAGTATTTT
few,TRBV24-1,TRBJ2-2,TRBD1,CATSGPEGQGNTGELFF,TGTGCCACCAGTGGCCCTGAGGGACAGGGGAACACCGGGGAGCTGTTTTTT
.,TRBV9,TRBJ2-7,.,CASSASSHYEQYF,TGTGCCAGCAGCGCCTCTTCTCACTACGAGCAGTACTTC
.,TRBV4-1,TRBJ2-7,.,CASSEAGQATYEQYF,TGCGCCAGCAGCGAAGCGGGACAGGCCACCTACGAGCAGTACTTC
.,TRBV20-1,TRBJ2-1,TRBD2,CSAGLAGSNEQFF,TGCAGTGCCGGACTAGCGGGATCCAATGAGCAGTTCTTC
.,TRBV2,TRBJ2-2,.,CASSGVGRTNTGELFF,TGTGCCAGCAGTGGGGTGGGCAGAACGAACACCGGGGAGCTGTTTTTT
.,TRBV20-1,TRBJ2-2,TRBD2,CSAKNSGRDGTGELFF,TGCAGTGCTAAGAATAGCGGGAGGGACGGCACCGGGGAGCTGTTTTTT
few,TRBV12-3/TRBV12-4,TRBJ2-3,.,CASSFHGTTDTQYF,TGTGCCAGCAGTTTCCACGGAACGACAGATACGCAGTATTTT
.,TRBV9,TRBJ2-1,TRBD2,CASSVEGGLAVSYNEQFF,TGTGCCAGCAGCGTAGAGGGGGGACTAGCCGTATCCTACAATGAGCAGTTCTTC
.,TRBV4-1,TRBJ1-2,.,CASSQPNPGTYGYTF,TGCGCCAGCAGCCAACCCAACCCCGGGACCTATGGCTACACCTTC
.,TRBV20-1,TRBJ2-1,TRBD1,CSASVDRGHNEQFF,TGCAGTGCCTCGGTGGACAGGGGGCATAATGAGCAGTTCTTC
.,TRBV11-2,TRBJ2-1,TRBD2,CASSLGWPSGSGEQFF,TGTGCCAGCAGCTTAGGTTGGCCAAGCGGGAGTGGTGAGCAGTTCTTC
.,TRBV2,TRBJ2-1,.,CASSEVSYEQFF,TGTGCCAGCAGTGAAGTTTCTTATGAGCAGTTCTTC
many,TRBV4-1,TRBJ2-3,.,CASSQVGISSTDTQYF,TGCGCCAGCAGCCAAGTTGGCATCAGCAGCACAGATACGCAGTATTTT
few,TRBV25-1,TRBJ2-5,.,CASSDESVQETQYF,TGTGCCAGCAGTGATGAGTCAGTACAAGAGACCCAGTACTTC
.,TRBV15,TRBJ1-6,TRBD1,CATSRDPDRVESPLHF,TGTGCCACCAGCAGAGACCCGGACAGGGTCGAATCACCCCTCCACTTT
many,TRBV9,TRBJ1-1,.,CASSVKRVDTEAFF,TGTGCCAGCAGCGTTAAGAGGGTGGACACTGAAGCTTTCTTT
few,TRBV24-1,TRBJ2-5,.,CATSDSQGGDQETQYF,TGTGCCACCAGTGATTCCCAGGGGGGAGACCAAGAGACCCAGTACTTC
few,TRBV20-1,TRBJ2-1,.,CSASDPWDEQFF,TGCAGTGCTAGCGACCCGTGGGATGAGCAGTTCTTC
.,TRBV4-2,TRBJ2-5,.,CASSQTQGPQETQYF,TGTGCCAGCAGCCAAACCCAGGGGCCGCAAGAGACCCAGTACTTC
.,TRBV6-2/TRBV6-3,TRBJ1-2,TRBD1,CARGQGAFNYGYTF,TGTGCCAGGGGACAGGGGGCGTTTAACTATGGCTACACCTTC
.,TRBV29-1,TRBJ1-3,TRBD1,CSIQGATGNTIYF,TGCAGCATACAGGGGGCCACTGGAAACACCATATATTTT
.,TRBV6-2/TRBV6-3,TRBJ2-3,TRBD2,CASSYSRREGRTDTQYF,TGTGCCAGCAGTTACTCGCGCAGGGAGGGACGCACAGATACGCAGTATTTT
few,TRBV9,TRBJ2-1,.,CASSVAGVWNEQFF,TGTGCCAGCAGCGTAGCGGGAGTCTGGAATGAGCAGTTCTTC
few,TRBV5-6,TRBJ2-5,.,CASSLATGMAETQYF,TGTGCCAGCAGCTTGGCCACGGGAATGGCAGAGACCCAGTACTTC
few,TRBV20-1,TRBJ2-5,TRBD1,CSARDSQGQGAYQETQYF,TGCAGTGCTAGAGATTCCCAAGGACAGGGGGCTTACCAAGAGACCCAGTACTTC
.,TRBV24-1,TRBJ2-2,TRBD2,CATSGTSGRNLDTGELFF,TGTGCCACCAGTGGGACTAGCGGGAGGAATTTGGACACCGGGGAGCTGTTTTTT
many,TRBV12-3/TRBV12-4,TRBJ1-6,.,CASSSWISYNSPLHF,TGTGCCAGCAGCTCCTGGATTTCCTATAATTCACCCCTCCACTTT
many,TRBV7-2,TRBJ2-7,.,CASSLVTGTYEQYF,TGTGCCAGCAGCTTAGTGACGGGAACCTACGAGCAGTACTTC
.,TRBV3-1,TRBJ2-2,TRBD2,CASSQEGGSGAGELFF,TGTGCCAGCAGCCAAGAGGGGGGGAGTGGTGCCGGGGAGCTGTTTTTT
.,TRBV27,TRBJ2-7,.,CASSPRDTAYEQYF,TGTGCCAGCAGTCCCCGGGACACAGCCTACGAGCAGTACTTC
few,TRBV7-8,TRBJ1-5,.,CASSARGNNQPQHF,TGTGCCAGCAGCGCGAGGGGGAACAATCAGCCCCAGCATTTT
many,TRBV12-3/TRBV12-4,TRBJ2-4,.,CASTPRESKNIQYF,TGTGCCAGCACCCCCCGGGAGTCCAAAAACATTCAGTACTTC
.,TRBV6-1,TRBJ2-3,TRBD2,CASSDLGLAGGRDTQYF,TGTGCCAGCAGCGACCTTGGGCTAGCGGGGGGGCGAGATACGCAGTATTTT
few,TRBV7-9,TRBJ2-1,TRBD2,CASSFYSGGDNEQFF,TGTGCCAGCAGCTTTTATAGCGGGGGGGACAATGAGCAGTTCTTC
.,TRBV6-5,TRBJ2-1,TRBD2,CASSYSTSGGEYEQFF,TGTGCCAGCAGTTACTCGACTAGCGGAGGGGAGTATGAGCAGTTCTTC